A selection of T cell receptor beta chains follows, all from one sample in a study of cytomegalovirus exposure and HLA in healthy donors. Profiling relied on immunoSEQ multiplex PCR, and the TCRdb table lists in-frame clones only, not all of them. This sample contains fewer than 60,000 clones. The sample taken for sequencing was PBMCs. All receptors come from a woman aged 25 to 45 in good health and CMV-seropositive. The CDR3 runs from the conserved cysteine through the conserved F or W. The D gene is left open where the match is weak.

>TRBJ1-2|.|TRBV9
TGTGCCAGCAGCGTAGCTACGAGTAACTATGGCTACACCTTC
CASSVATSNYGYTF
>TRBJ2-3|TRBD2|TRBV4-2
TGTGCCAGCAGCCCTCGGACTAGCGGGAGGGCTGGAGATACGCAGTATTTT
CASSPRTSGRAGDTQYF
>TRBJ2-7|TRBD2|TRBV7-3
TGTGCCAGCAGCTTTTCTAGCGGTCCCTACGAGCAGTACTTC
CASSFSSGPYEQYF
>TRBJ1-5|.|TRBV6-5
TGTGCCAGCAGTTACAAGGGGAATCAGCCCCAGCATTTT
CASSYKGNQPQHF
>TRBJ2-1|TRBD1|TRBV30
TGTGCCTGGAGTCCCGACAGGGGCGACAATGAGCAGTTCTTC
CAWSPDRGDNEQFF
>TRBJ2-2|TRBD2|TRBV2
TGTGCCAGCCTAGCGGGAGTTCGGACCGGGGAGCTGTTTTTT
CASLAGVRTGELFF
>TRBJ2-1|.|TRBV7-6
TGTGCCAGCAGCTTTTTGCGGGATGAGCAGTTCTTC
CASSFLRDEQFF
>TRBJ2-7|.|TRBV6-6
TGTGCCAGCACCGTAACAGGGAGCTCCTACGAGCAGTACTTC
CASTVTGSSYEQYF
>TRBJ2-5|.|TRBV5-1
TGCGCCAGCAGCCCCGGACAGCTACAAGAGACCCAGTACTTC
CASSPGQLQETQYF
>TRBJ2-2|.|TRBV28
TGTGCCAGCAGTCGCCAGGTCTCCGGGGAGCTGTTTTTT
CASSRQVSGELFF
>TRBJ1-2|TRBD1|TRBV9
TGTGCCAGCAGCGACGGACAGGGCTATGGCTACACCTTC
CASSDGQGYGYTF
>TRBJ1-2|.|TRBV5-1
TGCGCCAGCGGCGGGGATGGCTACACCTTC
CASGGDGYTF
>TRBJ2-7|TRBD1|TRBV29-1
TGCAGCGGGGGGACAGTTATGTCGCAGTACTTC
CSGGTVMSQYF
>TRBJ1-1|.|TRBV29-1
TGCAGCGTTGAGGGGGAGGGAATCACTGAAGCTTTCTTT
CSVEGEGITEAFF
>TRBJ1-1|TRBD1|TRBV6-1
TGTGCCAGCAGGGACAGGGAGGTGACTGAAGCTTTCTTT
CASRDREVTEAFF
>TRBJ2-7|.|TRBV29-1
TGCAGCGTGCGAGACAGTACCTACGAGCAGTACTTC
CSVRDSTYEQYF
>TRBJ2-6|.|TRBV18
TGTGCCAGCTCACCACGAGGGCGAACCGGGGCCAACGTCCTGACTTTC
CASSPRGRTGANVLTF
>TRBJ2-7|.|TRBV27
TGTGCCAGCAGTACGATAGGTGAAAGCGCCTACGAGCAGTACTTC
CASSTIGESAYEQYF
>TRBJ2-5|TRBD2|TRBV28
TGTGCCAGCACTACCCGGAGCGGGGGAGAGGAGACCCAGTACTTC
CASTTRSGGEETQYF
>TRBJ2-7|.|TRBV6-6
TGTGCCAGCAGTTACCCGCGGGAAAGGGGAGTGTACGAGCAGTACTTC
CASSYPRERGVYEQYF
>TRBJ1-2|TRBD1|TRBV9
TGTGCCAGCAACAGGGGAGAGGATGATGGCTACACCTTC
CASNRGEDDGYTF
>TRBJ1-4|TRBD1|TRBV7-9
TGTGCCAGCAGCTTGGGGACAGTCAACGAAAAACTGTTTTTT
CASSLGTVNEKLFF
>TRBJ1-1|TRBD1|TRBV9
TGTGCCAGCAGCCGACAGGGGAGGGGGGCCAACACTGAAGCTTTCTTT
CASSRQGRGANTEAFF
>TRBJ2-3|.|TRBV21-1
TGTGCCAGCAGCGAATTAGCGGGGGGGCCGCCAGATACGCAGTATTTT
CASSELAGGPPDTQYF
>TRBJ2-7|.|TRBV5-4
TGTGCCAGCAGCTTGTGGGGGCAGACCTACGAGCAGTACTTC
CASSLWGQTYEQYF
>TRBJ1-1|TRBD1|TRBV2
TGTGCCAGCACCTCGGACAGGGAGGCCACTGAAGCTTTCTTT
CASTSDREATEAFF
>TRBJ2-2|TRBD1|TRBV10-3
TGTGACCCAAAACGGGACAGTCTTGGGAGGGAGCTGTTTTTT
CDPKRDSLGRELFF
>TRBJ2-4|TRBD2|TRBV7-2
TGTGCCAGCAGCTTACGCGGGGGGGCCTTAAACATTCAGTACTTC
CASSLRGGALNIQYF
>TRBJ1-1|.|TRBV5-4
TGTGCCAGCAGCTTTTTTGCAGGGAAGAACACTGAAGCTTTCTTT
CASSFFAGKNTEAFF
>TRBJ2-7|.|TRBV5-6
TGTGCCAGCAGAGGGGGGGACTACGAGCAGTACTTC
CASRGGDYEQYF
>TRBJ2-3|.|TRBV11-2
TGTGCCAGCAGCTTAGTAACAGATACGCAGTATTTT
CASSLVTDTQYF
>TRBJ1-3|.|TRBV19
TGTGCCAGTAGCCGGACACTAATAATGGCTGGAAACACCATATATTTT
CASSRTLIMAGNTIYF
>TRBJ2-7|.|TRBV10-1
TGCGCCAGCAGCTCTGCGGGATTGCTTGGCGAGCAGTACTTC
CASSSAGLLGEQYF
>TRBJ1-1|.|TRBV5-1
TGCGCCAGCAGCTTGGCCAAGTATCCGAACATGAACACTGAAGCTTTCTTT
CASSLAKYPNMNTEAFF
>TRBJ2-1|TRBD2|TRBV11-2
TGTGCCAGCAGCTGGGCGGGAGTTGGTGAGCAGTTCTTC
CASSWAGVGEQFF
>TRBJ2-7|TRBD1|TRBV19
TGTGCCAGTAGTAAACGCCAGGGGGTCGTCGACGAGCAGTACTTC
CASSKRQGVVDEQYF
>TRBJ1-5|.|TRBV7-9
TGTGCCGCAGGGGTGGGCAATCAGCCCCAGCATTTT
CAAGVGNQPQHF
>TRBJ1-2|TRBD1|TRBV6-6
TGTGCCAGCAGTTATGAACAGGGGGCGGGAGGCTACACCTTC
CASSYEQGAGGYTF
>TRBJ2-6|.|TRBV5-1
TGCGCCAGCAGGAACGGGACTGGAGACCGCTCTGGGGCCAACGTCCTGACTTTC
CASRNGTGDRSGANVLTF
>TRBJ2-7|TRBD2|TRBV19
TGTGCCAGTAGTAGGGGTGTTAGCGGGGGGTACGAGCAGTACTTC
CASSRGVSGGYEQYF
>TRBJ2-3|TRBD2|TRBV6-4
TGTGCCAGCAGTGACTCGAGCGGGGGGGCCACAGATACGCAGTATTTT
CASSDSSGGATDTQYF
>TRBJ2-7|TRBD2|TRBV11-2
TGTGCCAGCAGCTCCGGACTAGCGGGGTACGAGCAGTACTTC
CASSSGLAGYEQYF
>TRBJ2-7|TRBD2|TRBV6-5
TGTGCCAGCAGACCTGGACTAGCGGGGGTCGAGCAGTACTTC
CASRPGLAGVEQYF
>TRBJ2-3|.|TRBV19
TGTGCCAGTAGGCAGTCAGGAGATACGCAGTATTTT
CASRQSGDTQYF
>TRBJ1-2|TRBD1|TRBV5-1
TGCGCCAGCAGCCCGACAGGGAATGGCTACACCTTC
CASSPTGNGYTF
>TRBJ2-7|TRBD2|TRBV4-1
TGCGCCAGCAGCCAGGGGGAGGGCCTCCACGAGCAGTACTTC
CASSQGEGLHEQYF
>TRBJ1-1|TRBD1|TRBV20-1
TGCAGTGCCCAAGACAGGGGTAGAGCTTTCTTT
CSAQDRGRAFF
>TRBJ2-7|TRBD2|TRBV4-1
TGCGCCAGCAGCCTTTCCTCTAGCGGACCCTACGAGCAGTACTTC
CASSLSSSGPYEQYF
>TRBJ2-3|.|TRBV9
TGTGCCAGCAGCCCCAAAGGGGGAGTTAGCACAGATACGCAGTATTTT
CASSPKGGVSTDTQYF
>TRBJ1-2|.|TRBV2
TGTGCCAGCAGTGAATCGTTTTATGGCTACACCTTC
CASSESFYGYTF
>TRBJ2-5|.|TRBV5-1
TGCGCCAGCAGGAGGGGCAGGGGTTGGCGACCGGGAGAGACCCAGTACTTC
CASRRGRGWRPGETQYF